The entry that follows covers one T cell receptor beta chain sequence. The data belong to a study of T cell responses to AZD1222 COVID-19 vaccine. The CDR3 sequence is 16 residues long. The V and J ends lost 4 bases and 2 bases, in that order; junction bases with no gene match: 10. Germline CDR1 SEHNR, CDR2 FQNEAQ (reference sequence). Measured with immunoSEQ multiplex PCR; TCRdb has only the in-frame clones, and not every one. The table records 65,000 to 85,000 clones, about 91% of them present only once. V usage is TRBV7-9 and J usage is TRBJ1-2, with 7 bases that match TRBD1. The sample was peripheral blood, taken 28 days after the second dose of the MenACWY control vaccine. The clonotype originates from an adult who received the MenACWY meningococcal vaccine as a control. The CDR3 is CASSYGAGGVNYGYTF. In nucleotides, the CDR3 is TGTGCCAGCAGCTATGGCGCAGGGGGAGTGAACTATGGCTACACCTTC. Full variable domain (outside the CDR3, taken from reference TRBV7-9 and TRBJ1-2): DTGVSQNPRHKITKRGQNVTFRCDPISEHNRLYWYRQTLGQGPEFLTYFQNEAQLEKSRLLSDRFSAERPKGSFSTLEIQRTEQGDSAMYLCASSYGAGGVNYGYTFGSGTRLTVV.